These 20 T cell receptor beta chains were all obtained from the same sample, sequenced in a study of immune cell composition in non-small cell lung cancer. Normal lung was sampled as far from the tumour as possible, at least 3 cm. This table comes from immunoSEQ multiplex PCR, and its TCRdb copy is limited to in-frame clones, with some not included. The sample holds roughly 800 clones, about 78% seen once. The specimen sequenced was non-adjacent lung tissue. The receptors were sampled from a human donor with non-small cell lung cancer.

The chain employs TRBV11-3 and TRBJ1-6; 9 nucleotides agree with TRBD1. Germline CDR1 reads SGHNT; CDR2 reads YENEEA. Trimming at V came to 10 bases and at J to 7 bases, leaving 8 bases not matched to a gene. This CDR3 region has 14 residues. The CDR3 sequence is CATSPGQGNSPLHF. CDR3 DNA: TGTGCCACCTCCCCGGGACAGGGAAATTCACCCCTCCACTTT. The full variable domain, with the rest looked up from reference TRBV11-3 and TRBJ1-6, is EAGVVQSPRYKIIEKKQPVAFWCNPISGHNTLYWYLQNLGQGPELLIRYENEEAVDDSQLPKDRFSAERLKGVDSTLKIQPAELGDSAVYLCATSPGQGNSPLHFGNGTRLTVT.

The chain employs TRBV11-3 and TRBJ2-7; 9 bases are shared with TRBD1. The germline V gene has CDR1 SGHNT and CDR2 YENEEA. After removal of 7 bases from V and 0 bases from J, the junction contained 7 bases not matched to a gene. This CDR3 region has 15 residues. In DNA form, the CDR3 reads TGTGCCAGCACCCCGGGACAGGGCCCCTCCTACGAGCAGTACTTC. It codes for CASTPGQGPSYEQYF.

This clone has only one observation. The chain combines TRBV10-3 with TRBJ2-5; D is unclear. Trimming removed 4 bases at V and 0 bases at J, with 9 bases between. CDR1 ENHRY and CDR2 SYGVKD come from the germline V gene. The CDR3 loop spans 14 amino acids. The CDR3 reads CAISVTDYQETQYF. The CDR3 DNA is TGTGCCATCAGTGTGACTGACTACCAAGAGACCCAGTACTTC.

The genes are TRBV6-4 and TRBJ1-2; 8 nucleotides align to TRBD1. The CDR3 is made up of 15 amino acids. With V trimmed by 2 bases and J by 7 bases, 9 bases remained unmatched. Germline V gene lookup returns CDR1 MRHNA and CDR2 SNTAGT. The CDR3 bases are TGTGCCAGCAGTGACACTGGACAGGGAATAGGTGGCTACACCTTC. It encodes CASSDTGQGIGGYTF.

This clone was detected a few times. The chain recombines TRBV29-1 with TRBJ2-1; 9 bases line up with TRBD1. Germline V lookup: CDR1 SQVTM, CDR2 ANQGSEA. J lost 7 bases, V lost 5 bases, and 6 bases had no gene match. This CDR3 spans 13 amino acids. The CDR3 is CSVIRQGGNEQFF. In DNA, the CDR3 is TGCAGCGTTATTAGACAGGGGGGGAATGAGCAGTTCTTC.

In DNA form, the CDR3 reads TGTGCCAGCAGCCCACCTCAGCGGGGGCTGCCGGGGGGGCAGTACTTC. This codes for CASSPPQRGLPGGQYF. The V gene is TRBV11-2, the J gene TRBJ2-7, with TRBD2 identical over 8 bases. The germline V gene encodes CDR1 SGHAT and CDR2 FQNNGV. There are 16 residues in the CDR3. V was clipped by 5 bases and J by 9 bases; unmatched bases: 18.

This chain joins TRBV2 and TRBJ2-7; D ambiguous. Germline V gene sequence: CDR1 SNHLY, CDR2 FYNNEI. The CDR3 covers 14 residues. V was trimmed by 3 bases and J by 2 bases, leaving 11 bases between them. The CDR3 DNA follows: TGTGCCAGCAGTGAGGGCCTTATCCCCTACGAGCAGTACTTC. Translated, it gives CASSEGLIPYEQYF.

This clone was seen a handful of times. This sequence joins TRBV7-2 and TRBJ2-7; D may be TRBD2 (5 bases). The CDR3 is 16 amino acids. Germline values: CDR1 SGHTA, CDR2 FQGNSA. V lost 2 bases and J 3 bases, leaving 17 bases between the germline ends. In DNA, the CDR3 is TGTGCCAGCAGCTTAAGTGCGGCCGGGGTAGGCTACGAGCAGTACTTC. Its protein is CASSLSAAGVGYEQYF. Together with reference TRBV7-2 and TRBJ2-7, the CDR3 gives the full variable domain: GAGVSQSPSNKVTEKGKDVELRCDPISGHTALYWYRQSLGQGLEFLIYFQGNSAPDKSGLPSDRFSAERTGGSVSTLTIQRTQQEDSAVYLCASSLSAAGVGYEQYFGPGTRLTVT.

The genes are TRBV19 and TRBJ2-1; 8 bases match TRBD1. The J segment lost 3 bases and the V segment lost 7 bases, leaving 8 bases of the junction unmatched. Germline CDR1 reads LNHDA; CDR2 reads SQIVND (reference sequence). CDR3 size: 15 residues. CDR3 protein: CASTPRDRHYNEQFF. CDR3 DNA sequence: TGTGCCAGTACCCCTCGGGACAGGCACTACAATGAGCAGTTCTTC.

The chain couples TRBV5-4 to TRBJ2-5; 8 nucleotides line up with TRBD2. The CDR3 extends over 19 amino acids. The junction had 14 bases not matched to a gene; V was cut back by 0 bases and J by 1 base. Germline V lookup: CDR1 SGHNT, CDR2 YYREEE (reference sequence). CDR3 in amino acids: CASSLVAGGLMGGQETQYF. The CDR3 bases are TGTGCCAGCAGCTTGGTGGCGGGAGGTTTAATGGGAGGCCAAGAGACCCAGTACTTC.

The chain is built from TRBV5-6 and TRBJ2-3, with D tentatively TRBD2 (5 bases). Per the germline V gene, CDR1 is SGHDT and CDR2 is YYEEEE. V was trimmed by 2 bases and J by 3 bases, leaving 7 bases between them. The CDR3 contains 13 residues. In DNA, the CDR3 is TGTGCCAGCAGCTTCGGGAATACAGATACGCAGTATTTT. Residues: CASSFGNTDTQYF.

This clone was detected only a few times. The genes are TRBV9 and TRBJ1-1; D call uncertain. This CDR3 spans 13 amino acids. Germline V lookup: CDR1 SGDLS, CDR2 YYNGEE. Between the trimmed V and J ends, which lost 4 bases and 0 bases, there was a span of 7 bases. The DNA of the CDR3 is TGTGCCAGCAGCCCCGCGATGAACACTGAAGCTTTCTTT. Its translation: CASSPAMNTEAFF.

This clone was detected a few times. The J gene is TRBJ1-2, the V gene TRBV9, with D unresolved. Germline CDR1 and CDR2: SGDLS and YYNGEE. With 3 bases removed from V and 4 bases from J, the gap between germline ends came to 13 bases. CDR3 size: 14 residues. Written as DNA, the CDR3 is TGTGCCAGCAGCGCCTCCGGGGAGGGCTATGGCTACACCTTC. Amino acids: CASSASGEGYGYTF.

V is TRBV7-2 and J is TRBJ2-1, with D maybe TRBD2 (7 bases). The V gene lost 3 bases and the J gene lost 7 bases, with 10 bases spanning the gap. Germline V gene lookup returns CDR1 SGHTA and CDR2 FQGNSA. This CDR3 comprises 13 residues. The DNA for the CDR3 is TGTGCCAGCAGCTTGGGGGGGCGAAATGAGCAGTTCTTC. Protein sequence: CASSLGGRNEQFF. The whole variable domain, remainder taken from reference TRBV7-2 and TRBJ2-1, is GAGVSQSPSNKVTEKGKDVELRCDPISGHTALYWYRQSLGQGLEFLIYFQGNSAPDKSGLPSDRFSAERTGGSVSTLTIQRTQQEDSAVYLCASSLGGRNEQFFGPGTRLTVL.

Relative to its sample, this clone is hyperexpanded. The gene calls are TRBV10-3 and TRBJ2-3, with 11 bases that match TRBD2. Germline-derived CDR1 and CDR2 are ENHRY and SYGVKD. With V trimmed by 11 bases and J by 4 bases, 8 bases remained unmatched. CDR3 length equals 14 residues. The CDR3 is CASDSGRGPDTQYF. The CDR3 DNA follows: TGTGCCTCCGATAGCGGGAGGGGCCCAGATACGCAGTATTTT.

The genes are TRBV30 and TRBJ1-1; D not resolved. Trimming cost V 7 bases and J 9 bases, with 15 bases left between them. Per the germline V gene, CDR1 is GTSNPN and CDR2 is SVGIG (reference sequence). The CDR3 loop spans 11 amino acids. The CDR3 nucleotides read TGTGCCTCACAAGTCGATCTGAAAGCTTTCTTT. Translated: CASQVDLKAFF.

The CDR3 region is CASSLKGDQGSGNQPQHF. The CDR3 nucleotides read TGTGCCAGCAGCTTGAAGGGGGATCAGGGGAGTGGCAATCAGCCCCAGCATTTT. This rearrangement joins TRBV7-2 to TRBJ1-5; weak D call: TRBD1 (6 bases). CDR1 and CDR2 (germline): SGHTA, FQGNSA. Between the trimmed V and J ends, which lost 3 bases and 2 bases, there was a span of 20 bases. The CDR3 extends over 18 amino acids.

This clone was counted between two and nine times. This chain joins TRBV11-3 and TRBJ2-7, with 7 bases identical to TRBD2. CDR1 and CDR2 (germline): SGHNT, YENEEA. The CDR3 is made up of 14 amino acids. V trimming: 7 bases; J trimming: 0 bases; junction bases outside the gene matches: 6. CDR3 residues: CASKPGGNSYEQYF. DNA of the CDR3: TGTGCCAGCAAACCCGGGGGGAACTCCTACGAGCAGTACTTC.

The rearrangement links TRBV5-1 to TRBJ2-6, with a possible D match to TRBD2 (5 bases). This CDR3 comprises 15 residues. V was cut by 1 base and J by 3 bases, with 8 bases left in between. Looked up from germline, CDR1 is SGHRS and CDR2 is YFSETQ. This chain's CDR3 is CASSLSGSGANVLTF. The CDR3, as DNA: TGCGCCAGCAGCTTGTCGGGGAGTGGGGCCAACGTCCTGACTTTC.

A word on this clone: Other nucleotide sequences from this sample produce the same CDR3. The chain combines TRBV19 with TRBJ2-1; 9 bases line up with TRBD2. The germline V gene has CDR1 LNHDA and CDR2 SQIVND (reference sequence). The CDR3 spans 15 residues. The trim removed 3 bases at V and 5 bases at J, leaving 5 bases unmatched. The CDR3 reads CASSIRRGGNNEQFF. DNA for the CDR3: TGTGCCAGTAGTATCCGGCGGGGGGGCAACAATGAGCAGTTCTTC.